The sequence of this T cell receptor beta chain was determined in a study of radiation and T cells in renal cell carcinoma. Turning to the study itself: Nephrectomy followed 15 Gy stereotactic body radiation by 4 weeks. Study-wide results and limits: From baseline, blood top tumor clonotypes peaked at 2 weeks post-radiation.

Time point of the sample: blood 2 weeks post-SBRT. Treatment specified: 15 Gy SBRT to primary tumor, nephrectomy 4 weeks later. This renal cell carcinoma was of the clear cell type. With respect to this clone: Its specificity is unknown.

Profiling relied on immunoSEQ multiplex PCR, and the TCRdb table lists in-frame clones only, not all of them. The data show 120,000 or so clones, with roughly four fifths seen just once and about 5.3% held by the top ten. The CDR3 has 14 residues. Specimen: blood, collected from a patient whose treatment included radiotherapy and nephrectomy. The sequence came from a man over 45 with renal cell carcinoma. This chain connects TRBV21-1 to TRBJ2-7; the D call TRBD2 from the table was never checked on the DNA. TRBV21-1 counts as a pseudogene. DNA for the CDR3: TGTGCCAGCAGCAAAGCTGGTAGTTGTCACGAGCAGTACTTC. Translated: CASSKAGSCHEQYF.